A selection of T cell receptor beta chains follows, all from one sample in a study of neurological immune-mediated disorders. One entry per CDR3 protein results from TCRdb running MiXCR on the 5' RACE reads. The data hold tens of thousands of distinct CDR3 sequences, with more than 6.5% observed a single time. Specimen: PBMCs. The origin of the receptors is a woman aged 40 to 50 in good health. Each CDR3 is given with its conserved first and last residue. Fields, in order: J gene, clone size, V gene, D gene, CDR3 protein, CDR3 DNA. The D gene is left open where the match is weak. Rows may omit the clone size; those that give it use once, few, many or a size class.

J: TRBJ2-1
size: many
V: TRBV3-1
D: TRBD2
CDR3: CASSRGTSEYNEQFF
DNA: TGTGCCAGCAGCCGGGGGACTAGCGAGTACAATGAGCAGTTCTTC

J: TRBJ2-1
size: many
V: TRBV5-1
D: .
CDR3: CASSSRTYNNEQFF
DNA: TGCGCCAGCAGCTCACGGACTTATAACAATGAGCAGTTCTTC

J: TRBJ1-1
size: many
V: TRBV5-1
D: .
CDR3: CASSALQGVTEAFF
DNA: TGCGCCAGCAGCGCCCTCCAGGGAGTGACTGAAGCTTTCTTT

J: TRBJ1-6
size: many
V: TRBV14
D: .
CDR3: CASSPYQTAYNSPLHF
DNA: TGTGCCAGCAGCCCTTATCAGACAGCTTATAATTCACCCCTCCACTTT

J: TRBJ2-5
size: many
V: TRBV18
D: TRBD1
CDR3: CASSPWTGEETQYF
DNA: TGTGCCAGCTCACCTTGGACAGGGGAGGAGACCCAGTACTTC

J: TRBJ2-1
size: many
V: TRBV28
D: .
CDR3: CASTAPSSYNEQFF
DNA: TGTGCCAGCACAGCCCCGAGCTCCTACAATGAGCAGTTCTTC

J: TRBJ2-2
size: many
V: TRBV29-1
D: TRBD2
CDR3: CSVKPSGYTGELFF
DNA: TGCAGCGTTAAGCCTAGCGGTTACACCGGGGAGCTGTTTTTT

J: TRBJ1-1
size: many
V: TRBV5-1
D: .
CDR3: CASSSGTLNTEAFF
DNA: TGCGCCAGCAGTTCCGGGACTCTGAACACTGAAGCTTTCTTT

J: TRBJ1-5
size: many
V: TRBV6-5
D: .
CDR3: CASSRDSNSNQPQHF
DNA: TGTGCCAGCAGCCGTGACAGCAATAGCAATCAGCCCCAGCATTTT

J: TRBJ2-5
size: many
V: TRBV5-1
D: TRBD1
CDR3: CASSLADRGGGETQYF
DNA: TGCGCCAGCAGCTTGGCTGACAGGGGAGGAGGAGAGACCCAGTACTTC

J: TRBJ2-1
size: many
V: TRBV18
D: TRBD2
CDR3: CASSLSTSGSQQFF
DNA: TGTGCCAGCTCACTTTCGACTAGCGGGAGTCAGCAGTTCTTC

J: TRBJ2-3
size: many
V: TRBV10-3
D: TRBD2
CDR3: CAINLAGGGDTQYF
DNA: TGTGCCATCAACCTAGCGGGAGGGGGAGATACGCAGTATTTT

J: TRBJ1-2
size: many
V: TRBV20-1
D: TRBD1
CDR3: CSALARQGNYGYTF
DNA: TGCAGTGCTCTAGCCCGACAGGGTAACTATGGCTACACCTTC

J: TRBJ2-3
size: .
V: TRBV10-3
D: TRBD1
CDR3: CATVGTAAEDTQYF
DNA: TGTGCCACCGTAGGGACAGCGGCTGAGGATACGCAGTATTTT

J: TRBJ2-2
size: many
V: TRBV11-2
D: TRBD2
CDR3: CASSLISGRVTGELFF
DNA: TGTGCCAGCAGCTTAATTTCGGGGAGGGTTACCGGGGAGCTGTTTTTT

J: TRBJ1-2
size: many
V: TRBV27
D: .
CDR3: CASRSARWPADGYTF
DNA: TGTGCCAGCAGATCAGCCAGGTGGCCGGCGGATGGCTACACCTTC

J: TRBJ2-1
size: many
V: TRBV5-1
D: .
CDR3: CASKGGVAYNEQFF
DNA: TGCGCCAGCAAGGGCGGGGTCGCCTACAATGAGCAGTTCTTC

J: TRBJ1-6
size: many
V: TRBV18
D: .
CDR3: CASSPPGGNSPLHF
DNA: TGTGCCAGCTCACCACCGGGTGGTAATTCACCCCTCCACTTT

J: TRBJ2-3
size: many
V: TRBV7-6
D: TRBD2
CDR3: CASSWSGGGSTDTQYF
DNA: TGTGCCAGCAGCTGGAGCGGGGGGGGCAGCACAGATACGCAGTATTTT

J: TRBJ2-5
size: many
V: TRBV2
D: TRBD2
CDR3: CASSGAGGTFETQYF
DNA: TGTGCCAGCAGTGGAGCGGGAGGAACCTTTGAGACCCAGTACTTC

J: TRBJ1-1
size: many
V: TRBV5-1
D: .
CDR3: CASSFVKNTEAFF
DNA: TGCGCCAGCAGCTTTGTCAAGAACACTGAAGCTTTCTTT

J: TRBJ1-5
size: many
V: TRBV7-2
D: TRBD1
CDR3: CASSLRGGYNQPQHF
DNA: TGTGCCAGCAGCTTAAGAGGGGGCTACAATCAGCCCCAGCATTTT